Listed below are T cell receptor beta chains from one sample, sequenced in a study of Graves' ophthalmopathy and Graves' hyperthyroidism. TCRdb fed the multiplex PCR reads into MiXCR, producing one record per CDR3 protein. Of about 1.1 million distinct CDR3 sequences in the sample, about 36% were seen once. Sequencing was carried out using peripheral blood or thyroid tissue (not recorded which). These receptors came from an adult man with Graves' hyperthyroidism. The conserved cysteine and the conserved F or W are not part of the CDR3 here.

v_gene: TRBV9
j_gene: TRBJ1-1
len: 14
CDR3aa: ASSAPPGTPNTEAF

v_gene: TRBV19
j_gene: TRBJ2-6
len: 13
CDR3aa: ASGQGGSGANVLT

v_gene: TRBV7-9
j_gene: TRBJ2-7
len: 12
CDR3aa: ASSLRARHYEQY

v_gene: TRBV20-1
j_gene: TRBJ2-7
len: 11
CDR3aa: SAPTVMNYEQY

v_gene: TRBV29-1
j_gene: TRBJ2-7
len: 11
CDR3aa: SGVSGEWSEQY

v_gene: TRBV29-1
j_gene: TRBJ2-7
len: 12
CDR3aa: SVEDPVRSYEQY

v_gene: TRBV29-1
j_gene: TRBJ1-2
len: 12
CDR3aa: SVTGWLRGYGYT

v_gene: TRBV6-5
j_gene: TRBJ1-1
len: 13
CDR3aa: ASSYSIAGNTEAF

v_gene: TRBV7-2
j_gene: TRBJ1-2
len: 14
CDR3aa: ASSPLDRGLTYGYT

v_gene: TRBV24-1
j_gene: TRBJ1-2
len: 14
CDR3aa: ATSDSRDRPNFGYT

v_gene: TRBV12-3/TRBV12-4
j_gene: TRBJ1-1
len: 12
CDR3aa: ASSYAVLVTKAF

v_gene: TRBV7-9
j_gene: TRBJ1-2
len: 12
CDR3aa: ASSLDPVTGGYT

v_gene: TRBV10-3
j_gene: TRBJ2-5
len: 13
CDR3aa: AISWTSGTQETQY

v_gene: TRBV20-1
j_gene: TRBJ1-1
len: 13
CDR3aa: SARRGGPRLSEAF

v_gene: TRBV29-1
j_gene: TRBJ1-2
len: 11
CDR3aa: SVGGASRQGYT

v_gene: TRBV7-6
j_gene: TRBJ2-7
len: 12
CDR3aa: ASSLVAGGDEQY

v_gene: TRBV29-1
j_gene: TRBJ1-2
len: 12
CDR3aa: SVDVSGGNYGYT

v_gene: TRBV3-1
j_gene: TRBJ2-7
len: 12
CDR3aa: ASSQDPSGWEQY

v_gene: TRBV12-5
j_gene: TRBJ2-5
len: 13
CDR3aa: ASGSHLDHRETQY

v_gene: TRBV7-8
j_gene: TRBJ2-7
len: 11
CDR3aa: ASSLVSFHEQY

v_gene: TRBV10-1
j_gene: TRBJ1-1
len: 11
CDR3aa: ASSSKPNTEAF

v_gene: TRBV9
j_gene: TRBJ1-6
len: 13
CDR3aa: ASSVEGGSNSPLH

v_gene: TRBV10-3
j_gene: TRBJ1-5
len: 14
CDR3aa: ASSYRPDRAGQPQH

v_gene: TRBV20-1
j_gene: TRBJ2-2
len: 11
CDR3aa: SARRGRTGELF

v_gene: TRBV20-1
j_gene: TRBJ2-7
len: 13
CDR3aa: SASPRDRGPYEQY

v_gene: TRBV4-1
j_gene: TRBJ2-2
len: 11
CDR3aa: ASSPIWSGELF

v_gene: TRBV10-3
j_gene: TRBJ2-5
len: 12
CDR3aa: ATGPSGSEETQY

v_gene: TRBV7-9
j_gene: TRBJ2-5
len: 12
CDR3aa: ASSPDGGVETQY

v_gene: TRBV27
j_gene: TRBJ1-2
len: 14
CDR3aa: ASSSEGPRGVYGYT

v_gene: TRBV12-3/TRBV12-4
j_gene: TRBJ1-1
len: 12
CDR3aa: ASRGLGVGTEAF

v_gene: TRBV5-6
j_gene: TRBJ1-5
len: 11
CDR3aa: ASSLGREQPQH

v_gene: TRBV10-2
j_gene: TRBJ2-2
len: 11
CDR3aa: ASIGPHTGELF

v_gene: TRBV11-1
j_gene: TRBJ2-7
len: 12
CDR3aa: ASRETTRFGEQY

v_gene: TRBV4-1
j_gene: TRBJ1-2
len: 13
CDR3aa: ASSHPTGSADGYT

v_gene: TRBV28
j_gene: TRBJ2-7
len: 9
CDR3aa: ASIRDYEQY

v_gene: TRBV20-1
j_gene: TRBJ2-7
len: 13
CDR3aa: SASPAGNPTYEQY

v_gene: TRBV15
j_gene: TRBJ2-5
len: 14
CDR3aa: ATSRDRGPYQETQY

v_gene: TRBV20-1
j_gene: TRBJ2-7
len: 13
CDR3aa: SASRSGIGAYEQY

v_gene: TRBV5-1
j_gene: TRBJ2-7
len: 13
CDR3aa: ASSQGIGGSYEQY

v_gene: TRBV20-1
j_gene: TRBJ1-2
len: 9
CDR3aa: SARQGDGYT